The source of this T cell receptor (beta chain) is a study of OX40 agonist ivuxolimab in advanced cancers. Study-level background: Those enrolled were around 87% male, with a mean age of around 55 years and ages from about 20 to 79. Participants could have had prior anti-PD-1, anti-PD-L1 or anti-CTLA-4 therapy, and around 43% had some.

Study-wide points: Expanded clones belonging to CD8+ T cells outnumbered, on average, those of CD4+.

Germline CDR1 reads SGHTA; CDR2 reads FQGNSA. The CDR3 is 14 amino acids. J was trimmed by 6 bases and V by 8 bases; bases with no gene match: 4. Blood sampling was done at baseline, cycle 4 day 1, and cycle 7 day 1. Notes on this clone: Its target is unknown.

TCRdb's copy holds only in-frame clones and misses some; the assay was immunoSEQ multiplex PCR. The sample records 50,000 to 55,000 clones, 75% to 90% being singletons. This receptor was taken from an adult with an advanced solid tumor such as melanoma, head and neck, liver or kidney cancer. Source: CD4+ or CD8+ T cells sorted from blood, taken in a trial of the OX40 agonist ivuxolimab. This chain connects TRBV7-2 to TRBJ2-1; 13 bases fit TRBD2. The CDR3 DNA reads as TGTGCCAGCCAAACTAGCGGGGGGGCCAATGAGCAGTTCTTC. As protein: CASQTSGGANEQFF.